The entry below describes one T cell receptor beta chain. What it recognizes is unknown. PBMC were collected before vaccination, two weeks after the third vaccination, and at progression. This sample is drawn from a study of glioma-infiltrating T cells after dendritic cell vaccination. Points from the study as a whole: TCR clonality showed no direct relationship with survival.

Assay used: immunoSEQ multiplex PCR; TCRdb lists only in-frame clones, some missing. The sample gives about 92,000 clones, 70% to 90% of which show up once; more than 15% is in the top ten. Germline-derived CDR1 and CDR2 are SGHRS and YFSETQ. The CDR3 spans 15 residues. J gave up 6 bases and V 4 bases, and 12 bases lay outside the gene matches. The chain employs TRBV5-1 and TRBJ2-7; TRBD2 matches 8 bases. The specimen was blood, collected before dendritic cell vaccination. The clonotype comes from a human donor with glioblastoma. CDR3 nucleotides: TGCGCCAGCAGCCCCCACGGGGGGGGGTTCCGCGAGCAGTACTTC. Translation: CASSPHGGGFREQYF.